The rows below give T cell receptor beta chains drawn from one sample of a study of cytomegalovirus exposure and HLA in healthy donors. Libraries were prepared by immunoSEQ multiplex PCR; TCRdb keeps only in-frame clonotypes and omits some of them. This table holds approximately 270,000 clones, 86% found once. Sequenced: PBMCs. The receptor source for this set is a woman aged 18-29 years in good health and CMV-seronegative. Both conserved end residues are part of each CDR3. D genes are given only for firm matches. Clone sizes are given selectively: once, few, many, or a class where the clone is expanded.

>TRBV27|TRBJ1-1|NA|TRBD1
TGTGCCAGCAGTCCCGGGACAGGGAGAGAAGCTTTCTTT
CASSPGTGREAFF
>TRBV29-1|TRBJ2-7|NA|TRBD1
TGCAGCGTCGCTGGACAGGGCTCTAGCGAGCAGTACTTC
CSVAGQGSSEQYF
>TRBV27|TRBJ2-5|NA|TRBD1
TGTGCCAGCAGTATTCAGGGGGAAGAGACCCAGTACTTC
CASSIQGEETQYF
>TRBV19|TRBJ2-7|NA|TRBD2
TGTGCCAGTAGTCCCCCTGAGCGGGAGAGCAGCGAGCAGTACTTC
CASSPPERESSEQYF
>TRBV19|TRBJ2-7|NA|NA
TGTGCCAGTAGTATCGGAAGGGGGACCCTCCACGAGCAGTACTTC
CASSIGRGTLHEQYF
>TRBV6-5|TRBJ1-5|NA|TRBD1
TGTGCCAGCGGTACCCGACAGGGCGGGAATCAGCCCCAGCATTTT
CASGTRQGGNQPQHF
>TRBV10-3|TRBJ1-5|NA|TRBD1
TGTGCCATCAGCACAGGGGTGGATAGCAATCAGCCCCAGCATTTT
CAISTGVDSNQPQHF
>TRBV7-9|TRBJ1-5|NA|NA
TGTGCCAGCAGCTTAGGGGCGGGTCAGCCCCAGCATTTT
CASSLGAGQPQHF
>TRBV5-1|TRBJ1-1|NA|TRBD1
TGCGCCAGCAGCTATCCGGGACAGGGGTCGACTGAAGCTTTCTTT
CASSYPGQGSTEAFF
>TRBV27|TRBJ2-2|NA|NA
TGTGCCAGCAGTACAGGGTGGCGGGACACCGGGGAGCTGTTTTTT
CASSTGWRDTGELFF
>TRBV19|TRBJ1-2|once|TRBD1
TGTGCCAGTAGTACCACCCGGGACAGCCCTTTCTATGGCTACACCTTC
CASSTTRDSPFYGYTF
>TRBV19|TRBJ2-7|NA|TRBD1
TGTGCCAGTACCGCCGGGACAGGGGTTTCCTACGAGCAGTACTTC
CASTAGTGVSYEQYF
>TRBV28|TRBJ1-2|NA|TRBD1
TGTGCCAGCCGGACAGGGGGCCTGTATGGCTACACCTTC
CASRTGGLYGYTF
>TRBV9|TRBJ2-5|NA|NA
TGTGCCAGCAGCGTAGGTGCAGGACAAGAGACCCAGTACTTC
CASSVGAGQETQYF
>TRBV6-4|TRBJ2-1|medium-sized|TRBD1
TGTGCCAGCAGTGACTCGACAGGGGGCTACAATGAGCAGTTCTTC
CASSDSTGGYNEQFF
>TRBV5-4|TRBJ2-5|NA|NA
TGTGCCAGCAGCCTCCAAGGGGGGGTCGTAGAGACCCAGTACTTC
CASSLQGGVVETQYF
>TRBV10-2|TRBJ1-2|few|NA
TGCGCCAGCGCCCCTGGCCTGGATGGCTACACCTTC
CASAPGLDGYTF
>TRBV7-9|TRBJ2-1|NA|NA
TGTGCCAGCAGCCTAGAAAGGGAGCGGGCCTACAATGAGCAGTTCTTC
CASSLERERAYNEQFF
>TRBV6-1|TRBJ1-1|NA|NA
TGTGCCAGCAGTGAAGGGAAGGGGCGGGGAGGGACTGAAGCTTTCTTT
CASSEGKGRGGTEAFF
>TRBV28|TRBJ2-7|NA|NA
TGTGCCAGCAGTCTACCCTGGTCGGGCTACGAGCAGTACTTC
CASSLPWSGYEQYF
>TRBV6-5|TRBJ1-1|few|NA
TGTGCCAGCAGTCCTACCCTGAACACTGAAGCTTTCTTT
CASSPTLNTEAFF
>TRBV14|TRBJ1-5|NA|TRBD1
TGTGCCAGCAGCCGACAGGGATCAAATCAGCCCCAGCATTTT
CASSRQGSNQPQHF
>TRBV2|TRBJ2-7|NA|NA
TGTGCCAGCAAGTCCGGGACTGACTCCTACGAGCAGTACTTC
CASKSGTDSYEQYF
>TRBV11-3|TRBJ2-1|once|NA
TGTGCCAGCAGCTTCCGGAGTAGCGGCAACAATGAGCAGTTCTTC
CASSFRSSGNNEQFF
>TRBV6-5|TRBJ1-2|NA|NA
TGTGCCAGCAGTCGACAGACCGACCATGGCTACACCTTC
CASSRQTDHGYTF
>TRBV6-1|TRBJ2-1|NA|TRBD1
TGTGCCATCGCAGGGGGCGAAGCTCTCAATGAGCAGTTCTTC
CAIAGGEALNEQFF
>TRBV25-1|TRBJ2-2|NA|TRBD2
TGTGCCAGCAGCAAAATAGCGGGAGGGAACACCGGGGAGCTGTTTTTT
CASSKIAGGNTGELFF
>TRBV5-7|TRBJ1-2|NA|NA
TGTGCCAGCAGCCGAAACCTCAGGGGCGGCTACACCTTC
CASSRNLRGGYTF
>TRBV5-1|TRBJ2-1|once|TRBD1
TGCGCCAGCAGCAAAGGGACAGGGGGCTCCTACAATGAGCAGTTCTTC
CASSKGTGGSYNEQFF
>TRBV19|TRBJ2-7|NA|NA
TGTGCCAGTAATATGGCTAGCTTCTTCTACGAGCAGTACTTC
CASNMASFFYEQYF
>TRBV4-2|TRBJ2-3|NA|TRBD2
TGTGCCAGCAGCCCACATAGCGGGAGCGGCACAGATACGCAGTATTTT
CASSPHSGSGTDTQYF
>TRBV11-3|TRBJ1-1|NA|NA
TGTGCCAGCAGCTTAAAGGCAGGTGGTGCTTTCTTT
CASSLKAGGAFF
>TRBV2|TRBJ2-5|NA|TRBD1
TGTGCCAGCAGGGTGACAGGGGAAGAGACCCAGTACTTC
CASRVTGEETQYF
>TRBV28|TRBJ2-7|NA|TRBD1
TGTGCCAGCAGGAAGTCCCCGGGACAGGGTTTTTACGAGCAGTACTTC
CASRKSPGQGFYEQYF
>TRBV27|TRBJ1-5|NA|NA
TGTGCCAGCAGTCCCATCGTGGCAAATCAGCCCCAGCATTTT
CASSPIVANQPQHF
>TRBV7-9|TRBJ1-1|NA|NA
TGTGCCAGCATGCGAAGGAGCACTGAAGCTTTCTTT
CASMRRSTEAFF
>TRBV5-1|TRBJ2-5|NA|NA
TGCGCCAGCAGCTTGGACGGAGAGACCCAGTACTTC
CASSLDGETQYF
>TRBV5-6|TRBJ2-7|NA|NA
TGTGCCAGCAGCTTGGTACGCGGAGTAGTCTACGAGCAGTACTTC
CASSLVRGVVYEQYF
>TRBV5-1|TRBJ1-6|NA|NA
TGCGCCAGCAGCTTAACGCAGGGCTCATATAATTCACCCCTCCACTTT
CASSLTQGSYNSPLHF
>TRBV27|TRBJ1-1|NA|NA
TGTGCCAGCAGCAAACAGGGACCGAACACTGAAGCTTTCTTT
CASSKQGPNTEAFF
>TRBV30|TRBJ2-2|NA|TRBD2
TGTGCCTGGGGGCTAGCGGGAGACACCGGGGAGCTGTTTTTT
CAWGLAGDTGELFF
>TRBV9|TRBJ2-5|NA|TRBD2
TGTGCCAGCAGCGTAGCTCCCCGCGTTTGGGAGGGTGAGACCCAGTACTTC
CASSVAPRVWEGETQYF
>TRBV19|TRBJ1-2|NA|TRBD1
TGTGCCAGTAGGACAGGGGATTCTAACTATGGCTACACCTTC
CASRTGDSNYGYTF
>TRBV7-2|TRBJ2-5|NA|NA
TGTGCCATCTTCCCCCTGGAGACCCAGTACTTC
CAIFPLETQYF
>TRBV11-1|TRBJ1-2|NA|NA
TGTGCCAGCAGCACCCGGGGGGGCATTGGCTACACCTTC
CASSTRGGIGYTF
>TRBV7-8|TRBJ2-1|NA|TRBD2
TGTGCCAGCAGCCTCTGGACTAGTAGCTCCGATGAGCAGTTCTTC
CASSLWTSSSDEQFF
>TRBV7-6|TRBJ2-1|NA|TRBD2
TGTGCCAGCAGCTTAGGACTAGCGGGAGGGCCCCCCGAGCCCTACAATGAGCAGTTCTTC
CASSLGLAGGPPEPYNEQFF
>TRBV20-1|TRBJ2-7|few|TRBD2
TGCAGTGCTAGTACCGGGAGGGAGCAGTACTTC
CSASTGREQYF
>TRBV19|TRBJ2-5|NA|TRBD2
TGTGCCAGTAATGCGGGAGGAGAGACCCAGTACTTC
CASNAGGETQYF
>TRBV5-1|TRBJ2-7|NA|TRBD1
TGCGCCAGCAGCTTGCGAGGGCCGGGACAGGGAGCCTACGAGCAGTACTTC
CASSLRGPGQGAYEQYF
>TRBV9|TRBJ2-5|NA|NA
TGTGCCAGCAGCGTAGCGGGAGTAGACGAGACCCAGTACTTC
CASSVAGVDETQYF
>TRBV30|TRBJ1-1|NA|TRBD1
TGTGCCTGGACCGGGGGCCACAGGGGCACTGAAGCTTTCTTT
CAWTGGHRGTEAFF
>TRBV7-2|TRBJ2-1|NA|NA
TGTGCCAGCAGCTTATCGGCTAGCGAATACAATGAGCAGTTCTTC
CASSLSASEYNEQFF
>TRBV7-8|TRBJ1-2|NA|TRBD1
TGTGCCAGCAGCTTCCCGACAGGGTCAGGCTATGGCTACACCTTC
CASSFPTGSGYGYTF
>TRBV10-3|TRBJ2-7|NA|TRBD2
TGTGCCACGACTAGCGGGGCATCCTACGAGCAGTACTTC
CATTSGASYEQYF
>TRBV11-3|TRBJ2-3|NA|TRBD1
TGTGCCAGCGAGGGATTGGGACAGGGAAGAGATACGCAGTATTTT
CASEGLGQGRDTQYF